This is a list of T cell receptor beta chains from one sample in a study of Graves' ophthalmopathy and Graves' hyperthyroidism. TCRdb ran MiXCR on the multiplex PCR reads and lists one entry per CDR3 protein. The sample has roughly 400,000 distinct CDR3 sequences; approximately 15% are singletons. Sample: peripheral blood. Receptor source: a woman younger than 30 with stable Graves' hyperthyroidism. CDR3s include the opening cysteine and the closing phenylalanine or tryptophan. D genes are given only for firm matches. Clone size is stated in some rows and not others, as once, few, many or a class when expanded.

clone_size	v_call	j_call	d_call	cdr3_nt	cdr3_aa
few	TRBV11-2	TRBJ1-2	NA	TGTGCCAGCACAGCCATCGTCTATGGCTACACCTTC	CASTAIVYGYTF
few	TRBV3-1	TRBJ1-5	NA	TGTGCCAGCAGCCAAGACAACAGGGGCAATCAGCCCCAGCATTTT	CASSQDNRGNQPQHF
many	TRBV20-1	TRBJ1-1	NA	TGCAGTGCTAGAGATATCGGAAGTCGCCCCTACACTGAAGCTTTCTTT	CSARDIGSRPYTEAFF
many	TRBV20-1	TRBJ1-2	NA	TGCAGTGCTACCGCCCCGGGTGAAGCTCACTATGGCTACACCTTC	CSATAPGEAHYGYTF
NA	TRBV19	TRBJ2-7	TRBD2	TGTGCCAGTAGTATTATGGCTAGCGGCTCCCCTTCCTACGAGCAGTACTTC	CASSIMASGSPSYEQYF
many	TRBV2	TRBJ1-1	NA	TGTGCCAGCAGTGGTCGGGGGAATCCGAACACTGAAGCTTTCTTT	CASSGRGNPNTEAFF
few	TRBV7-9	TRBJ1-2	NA	TGTGCCAGCAGCTCCCCCAGGGACGGCTACACCTTC	CASSSPRDGYTF
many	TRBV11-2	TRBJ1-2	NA	TGTGCCAGCAGCTCAAAGGAAGGGGTTTTCGATGGCTACACCTTC	CASSSKEGVFDGYTF
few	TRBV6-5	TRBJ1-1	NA	TGTGCCAGCAGTTACTTATTTAGCTCCCTGAACACTGAAGCTTTCTTT	CASSYLFSSLNTEAFF
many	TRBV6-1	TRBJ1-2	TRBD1	TGTGCCAGCAGTGAACGGGGACAGGGAAGCTATGGCTACACCTTC	CASSERGQGSYGYTF
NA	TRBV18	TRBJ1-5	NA	TGTGCCAGCTCACCTGGAAACAGGGTTCGCCAGCCCCAGCATTTT	CASSPGNRVRQPQHF
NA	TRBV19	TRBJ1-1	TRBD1	TGTGCCAGTAGTGGGACAGGGGGATACACTGACGCTTTCTTT	CASSGTGGYTDAFF
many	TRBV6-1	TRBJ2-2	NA	TGTGCCACCCAAATCACCGGGGAGCTGTTTTTT	CATQITGELFF
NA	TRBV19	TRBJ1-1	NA	TGTGCCAGTAGTATAGATGAACCGGGAAACACTGAAGCTTTCTTT	CASSIDEPGNTEAFF
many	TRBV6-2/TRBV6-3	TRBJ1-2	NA	TGTGCCAGCACTACTGAGGGAGCGAGCTATGGCTACACCTTC	CASTTEGASYGYTF
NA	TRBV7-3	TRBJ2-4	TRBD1	TGTGCCAGCAGCTTAACCCCAGGCCTACAGGGGGCAAAAAACATTCAGTACTTC	CASSLTPGLQGAKNIQYF
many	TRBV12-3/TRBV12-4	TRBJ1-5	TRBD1	TGTGCCAGCAGTGACGCATTCGGACAGGGGGTCGCCAATCAGCCCCAGCATTTT	CASSDAFGQGVANQPQHF
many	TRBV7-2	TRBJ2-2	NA	TGTGCCAGCAGCTTAGGTGCGATTTTCGGGGAGCTGTTTTTT	CASSLGAIFGELFF